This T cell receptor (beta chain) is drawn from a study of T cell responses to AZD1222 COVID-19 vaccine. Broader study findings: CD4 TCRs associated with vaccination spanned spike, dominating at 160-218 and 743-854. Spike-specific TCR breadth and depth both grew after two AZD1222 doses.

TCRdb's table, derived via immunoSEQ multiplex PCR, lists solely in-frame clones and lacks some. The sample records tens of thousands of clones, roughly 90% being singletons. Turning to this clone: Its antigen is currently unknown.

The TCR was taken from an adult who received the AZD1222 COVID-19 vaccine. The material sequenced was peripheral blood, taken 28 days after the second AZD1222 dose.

CDR3 sequence: CASSLVPPGELFF. CDR3 DNA sequence: TGTGCCAGCAGTTTAGTACCCCCCGGGGAGCTGTTTTTT. V gene TRBV12-3 or TRBV12-4 combines with J gene TRBJ2-2; no firm D call. The ends were cut back, 1 base at V and 6 bases at J, with 6 bases in the middle. The CDR3 is 13 residues long.